The source of this T cell receptor (beta chain) is a study of CD8 T cells in Susac syndrome. Reverse transcription used about 0.5 to 1 ug RNA and random hexamers. TCRdb called the immunoSEQ multiplex PCR reads again in MiXCR, with one record for every CDR3 protein. The sample yields under 150,000 distinct CDR3 sequences, approximately 79% seen once. The CDR3 spans 14 residues. Trimming pared 3 bases from V and 1 base from J, leaving 9 bases between. This sequence was found in a human donor with multiple sclerosis. This sequence joins TRBV12-3 or TRBV12-4 and TRBJ1-1, with a tentative D call TRBD1 (5 bases). The sequenced material came from CD8+ T cells from PBMCs. Here the CDR3 reads CASSFQGRNTEAFF. Here the CDR3 DNA reads TGTGCCAGCAGTTTTCAGGGTCGGAACACTGAAGCTTTCTTT.